Following are 14 T cell receptor beta chains from one sample sequenced in a study of blood T cell repertoires in COVID-19. The table came from immunoSEQ multiplex PCR; TCRdb's copy has only in-frame clones and leaves some out. The sample contains around 300,000 clones, roughly 85% of which appear only once. Source material: peripheral blood. Every receptor here comes from a human donor in a cohort sampled during active COVID-19.

The chain joins TRBV27 to TRBJ1-4, with 10 bases aligning to TRBD1. The CDR3 runs to 15 residues. V was pared by 4 bases and J by 7 bases, with 6 bases of the junction left unmatched. CDR1 MNHEY and CDR2 SMNVEV come from the germline V gene (reference sequence). The CDR3 DNA reads TGTGCCAGCAGTTCGTTAAGACAGGGGGCTGAAAAACTGTTTTTT. Its protein is CASSSLRQGAEKLFF.

The rearrangement links TRBV20-1 to TRBJ1-1, with D uncertain. Germline V gives CDR1 DFQATT, CDR2 SNEGSKA (reference sequence). The V end lost 4 bases, the J end lost 10 bases, and 13 bases lay between the germline ends. The CDR3 is 11 amino acids. The CDR3 loop reads CSATPGGRAFF. Written as DNA, the CDR3 is TGCAGTGCTACCCCGGGAGGGAGAGCTTTCTTT.

The rearrangement links TRBV6-7 to TRBJ2-5; 7 bases match TRBD1. TRBV6-7 belongs to the ORF category, with a function that is uncertain. The length of the CDR3 is 16 residues. After removal of 0 bases from V and 5 bases from J, the junction contained 9 bases not matched to a gene. DNA of the CDR3: TGTGCCAGCAGTTACTCTCGACAGGGAAGTAGGGAGACCCAGTACTTC. Its translation is CASSYSRQGSRETQYF.

The chain carries TRBV11-1 and TRBJ2-1; 14 positions match TRBD2. The CDR3 is 15 amino acids. Germline V gene sequence: CDR1 SGHAT, CDR2 FQDESV (reference sequence). V lost 10 bases and J lost 6; bases outside the gene matches: 8. CDR3 amino acids: CATRLAGGPSNEQFF. CDR3 sequence (DNA): TGTGCCACCCGACTAGCGGGGGGGCCAAGCAATGAGCAGTTCTTC.

In the case of this clone: Mismatch with germline at one junction end may stem from a read error. The V and J genes are TRBV13 and TRBJ1-1; D might be TRBD1 (5 bases). Germline CDR1 and CDR2: PRHDT and FYEKMQ (reference sequence). There are 13 residues in the CDR3. The CDR3 sequence is CASSLRQNTETFF. The CDR3 DNA is TGTGCCAGCAGCTTAAGACAGAACACTGAAACTTTCTTT.

This clone has just a few counts. The chain couples TRBV7-6 to TRBJ1-2; 10 bases fit TRBD1. This CDR3 is 13 amino acids long. Germline lookup yields CDR1 SGHVS and CDR2 FNYEAQ. J gave up 6 bases and V 5 bases, and 3 bases lay outside the gene matches. In nucleotides, the CDR3 is TGTGCCAGCAGCAAAGGGACAGGGGATGGCTACACCTTC. As protein: CASSKGTGDGYTF.

The chain combines TRBV7-9 with TRBJ1-2; 8 bases agree with TRBD1. This CDR3 is 15 amino acids long. V dropped 0 bases and J dropped 7; count of bases not matched to a gene: 7. Germline CDR1 reads SEHNR; CDR2 reads FQNEAQ (reference sequence). For the CDR3, the DNA is TGTGCCAGCAGCTTAGCGGGGTCAGGGGGCTTTGGCTACACCTTC. Its translation is CASSLAGSGGFGYTF.

This clone was seen just once. This rearrangement joins TRBV27 to TRBJ1-2, with TRBD1 as a possible D gene (5 bases). V was cut by 2 bases and J by 5 bases, with 15 bases left in between. The CDR3 contains 15 residues. In germline, CDR1 is MNHEY, CDR2 SMNVEV (reference sequence). The CDR3 loop is CASSLKSGVGYGYTF. The CDR3 DNA reads as TGTGCCAGCAGTTTAAAGTCGGGGGTGGGGTATGGCTACACCTTC.

The rearrangement joins TRBV19 to TRBJ2-3; 8 bases align to TRBD1. The CDR3 runs 14 residues. CDR1 LNHDA and CDR2 SQIVND come from the germline V gene (reference sequence). The J segment lost 4 bases and the V segment lost 5 bases, leaving 5 bases of the junction unmatched. The CDR3 protein is CASSLGQGADTQYF. In nucleotides, the CDR3 is TGTGCCAGTAGTCTAGGACAGGGTGCAGATACGCAGTATTTT.

This clone was found a few times. The V call is TRBV13, the J call TRBJ2-3; 9 bases align to TRBD2. This CDR3 region has 20 residues. V gave up 4 bases and J gave up 0 bases; unmatched junction bases: 17. Germline CDR1 and CDR2: PRHDT and FYEKMQ (reference sequence). The CDR3 here is CASSSGSGVAGVPSTDTQYF. The CDR3 DNA follows: TGTGCCAGCAGCTCCGGCTCTGGAGTAGCGGGGGTTCCTAGCACAGATACGCAGTATTTT.

The chain carries TRBV6-1 and TRBJ2-7; D gene unclear. Trimming pared 2 bases from V and 5 bases from J, leaving 13 bases between. The CDR3 runs to 14 residues. Germline V gene lookup returns CDR1 MNHNS and CDR2 SASEGT. The chain's CDR3 is CASSERIRTHEQYF. In nucleotides, the CDR3 is TGTGCCAGCAGTGAAAGAATTAGAACCCACGAGCAGTACTTC.

This rearrangement joins TRBV19 to TRBJ1-2; maybe TRBD1 (5 bases). CDR3 length equals 15 residues. V was trimmed by 6 bases and J by 5 bases, leaving 19 bases between them. Germline lookup yields CDR1 LNHDA and CDR2 SQIVND (reference sequence). This chain's CDR3 is CASSEGTETLYGYTF. For the CDR3, the DNA is TGTGCCAGTAGCGAAGGGACTGAGACTCTTTATGGCTACACCTTC.

The chain carries TRBV21-1 and TRBJ2-1; TRBD1 is taken as the D call from the table, unchecked against the DNA. TRBV21-1 is a known pseudogene. The CDR3 consists of 14 residues. CDR3 sequence (DNA): TGTGCCACCAAAGGGGGTCCTTCCTACAATGAGCAGTTCTTC. It translates to CATKGGPSYNEQFF.

J is TRBJ1-1 and V is TRBV6-5, with a weak D call TRBD1 (6 bases). CDR1 is MNHEY, CDR2 SVGAGI, per germline. The CDR3 has 12 residues. Trimming shortened V by 6 bases and J by 5 bases, and 10 bases separated the two germline ends. CDR3 sequence reads: CASRTGRTEAFF. Here the CDR3 DNA reads TGTGCCAGCAGGACAGGTAGGACTGAAGCTTTCTTT.